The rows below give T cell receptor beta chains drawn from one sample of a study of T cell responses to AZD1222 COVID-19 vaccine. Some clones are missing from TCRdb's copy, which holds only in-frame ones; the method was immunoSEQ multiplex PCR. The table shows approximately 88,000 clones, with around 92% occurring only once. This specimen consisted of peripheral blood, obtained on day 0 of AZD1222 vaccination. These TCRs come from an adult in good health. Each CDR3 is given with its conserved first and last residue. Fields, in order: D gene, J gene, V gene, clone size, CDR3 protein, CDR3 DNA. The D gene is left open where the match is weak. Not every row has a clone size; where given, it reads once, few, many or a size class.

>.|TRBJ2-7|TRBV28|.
CASSLQGYEQYF
TGTGCCAGCAGTTTGCAGGGCTACGAGCAGTACTTC
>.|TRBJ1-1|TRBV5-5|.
CASTNTGPSTEAFF
TGTGCCAGCACCAATACAGGGCCCAGCACTGAAGCTTTCTTT
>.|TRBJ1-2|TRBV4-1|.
CASSQETGAFMNYGYTF
TGCGCCAGCAGCCAAGAAACCGGGGCGTTTATGAACTATGGCTACACCTTC
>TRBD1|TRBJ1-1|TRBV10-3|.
CAISQTGGYEAFF
TGTGCCATCAGCCAGACAGGGGGTTATGAAGCTTTCTTT
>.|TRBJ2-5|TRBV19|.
CASSKTRSQETQYF
TGTGCCAGTAGTAAAACCCGCAGCCAAGAGACCCAGTACTTC
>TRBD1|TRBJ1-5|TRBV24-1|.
CATSDLWGQDSNQPQHF
TGTGCCACCAGTGATTTGTGGGGACAGGATAGCAATCAGCCCCAGCATTTT
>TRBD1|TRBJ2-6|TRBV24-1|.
CATSDRTGAGANVLTF
TGTGCCACCAGTGATAGGACAGGGGCTGGGGCCAACGTCCTGACTTTC
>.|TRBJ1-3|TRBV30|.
CAWAGTTGNTIYF
TGTGCCTGGGCCGGGACGACTGGAAACACCATATATTTT
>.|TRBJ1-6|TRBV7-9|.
CASSAGNGGGSPLHF
TGTGCCAGCAGTGCGGGGAACGGGGGAGGATCACCCCTCCACTTT
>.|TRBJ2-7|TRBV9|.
CASSVEDMWGDEQYF
TGTGCCAGCAGCGTAGAGGACATGTGGGGCGACGAGCAGTACTTC
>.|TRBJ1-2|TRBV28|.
CASSLGQRLYGYTF
TGTGCCAGCAGTTTAGGCCAGCGTTTATATGGCTACACCTTC
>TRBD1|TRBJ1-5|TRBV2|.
CASSSQGADSNQPQHF
TGTGCCAGCAGTTCCCAGGGGGCAGATAGCAATCAGCCCCAGCATTTT
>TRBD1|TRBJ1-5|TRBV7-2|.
CASSRDRGAQPQHF
TGTGCCAGCAGTCGGGACAGGGGAGCTCAGCCCCAGCATTTT
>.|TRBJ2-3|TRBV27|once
CASARVLTDTQYF
TGTGCCAGCGCGAGGGTTCTCACAGATACGCAGTATTTT
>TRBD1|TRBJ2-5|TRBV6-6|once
CASSHFVGAGGVEETQYF
TGTGCCAGCAGTCATTTCGTTGGGGCAGGGGGAGTAGAAGAGACCCAGTACTTC
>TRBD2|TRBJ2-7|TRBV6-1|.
CASSDSGGSTYEQYF
TGTGCCAGCAGTGATAGCGGCGGGAGCACGTACGAGCAGTACTTC
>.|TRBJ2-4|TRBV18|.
CASSPPHSRLAKNIQYF
TGTGCCAGCTCACCACCGCACAGTCGATTGGCCAAAAACATTCAGTACTTC
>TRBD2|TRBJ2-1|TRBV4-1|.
CASSPLGLDSYEQFF
TGCGCCAGCAGCCCCTTGGGACTAGATAGTTATGAGCAGTTCTTC
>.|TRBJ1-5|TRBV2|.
CATSGEQGNNQPQHF
TGTGCCACCTCCGGGGAGCAGGGCAACAATCAGCCCCAGCATTTT
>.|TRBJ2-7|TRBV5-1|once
CASSLEGHSYEQYF
TGCGCCAGCAGCTTGGAGGGTCACTCCTACGAGCAGTACTTC
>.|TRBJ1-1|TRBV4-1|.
CASSQVPGGWNTEAFF
TGCGCCAGCAGCCAGGTTCCCGGGGGTTGGAACACTGAAGCTTTCTTT
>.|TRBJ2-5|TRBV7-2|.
CASSFQGGETQYF
TGTGCCAGCAGTTTTCAGGGGGGGGAGACCCAGTACTTC
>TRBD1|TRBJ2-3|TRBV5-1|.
CASSLEGAGTDTQYF
TGCGCCAGCAGCTTAGAGGGGGCAGGCACAGATACGCAGTATTTT
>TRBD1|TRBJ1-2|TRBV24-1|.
CATWDRGGGYTF
TGTGCCACCTGGGACAGGGGCGGGGGCTACACCTTC
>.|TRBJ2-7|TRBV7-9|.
CASRNSRSSYEQYF
TGTGCCAGCAGAAATTCTAGGAGCTCCTACGAGCAGTACTTC
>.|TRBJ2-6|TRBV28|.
CASRGTSGANVLTF
TGTGCCAGCAGGGGGACTTCTGGGGCCAACGTCCTGACTTTC
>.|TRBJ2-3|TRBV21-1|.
CASNLHRTSGSTDTQYF
TGTGCCAGCAACCTTCATAGGACTAGCGGGAGCACAGATACGCAGTATTTT
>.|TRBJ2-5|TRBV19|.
CASRTQARAYQETQYF
TGTGCCAGTAGGACCCAGGCCCGGGCGTACCAAGAGACCCAGTACTTC